This T cell receptor beta chain appears in the sequencing data of a study of shared clonotypes between healthy human individuals. CD4+ cells were split into CD45RA+ naive and CD45RA-negative memory subsets. Assay: immunoSEQ multiplex PCR; the TCRdb copy retains only in-frame clones and omits some. The profile shows more than 400,000 clones, around 96% of them singletons. This clone was picked up a small number of times. Compared with germline, one end of the junction differs, possibly owing to a read error. The sample taken for sequencing was naive CD4+ T cells sorted from blood. Sample subset: CD45RA+ positively selected. The receptor comes from a woman aged 25 to 39 in good health.

The DNA for the CDR3 is TGTGCCAGCAGCGAAGGACAGGGTCGCGGCTACACCTTC. Translation gives CASSEGQGRGYTF. V is TRBV2 and J is TRBJ1-2, with 8 nucleotides matching TRBD1. This CDR3 has 13 amino acids. Germline CDR1 and CDR2: SNHLY and FYNNEI.